This is a list of T cell receptor beta chains from one sample in a study of early stage breast cancer tumors. Here immunoSEQ multiplex PCR was the method, and the copy in TCRdb shows in-frame clones only, minus some. The sample carries approximately 50,000 clones, more than 60% recorded once. Sample: blood. These receptors all stem from a person aged 25-39 years with breast cancer. Each CDR3 is given without its conserved first and last residue. D genes are given only for firm matches.

d_call	j_call	v_call	cdr3_aa
-	TRBJ1-2	TRBV19	ASSMVGAVEDYGYT
-	TRBJ1-5	TRBV19	ASSIQGGPQH
-	TRBJ2-7	TRBV6-6	ASSTSLRDEQY
-	TRBJ2-2	TRBV6-4	ASSDSRGTLPSGELF
-	TRBJ2-5	TRBV6-5	ASSYSSGSAETQY
-	TRBJ2-7	TRBV7-9	ASSLGPGWY
-	TRBJ2-2	TRBV7-6	ASIAWGAAGELF
-	TRBJ1-2	TRBV27	ASSSTPAGYT
-	TRBJ2-1	TRBV5-1	ASSLTGNEQF
-	TRBJ2-2	TRBV21-1	ASKGGTSGRDGELF
-	TRBJ1-4	TRBV5-4	ASSLERVNEKLF
-	TRBJ1-1	TRBV29-1	SVGRGGGTEAF
TRBD1	TRBJ1-1	TRBV4-2	ASSQNGYATGNPEAF
-	TRBJ2-5	TRBV27	ASGGGKTQY
-	TRBJ1-1	TRBV29-1	SVEGVSTVTEAF
-	TRBJ2-7	TRBV7-6	ASTAYLGYEQY
-	TRBJ2-1	TRBV2	ASVGDLLGNEQF
TRBD1	TRBJ2-1	TRBV2	AAGGEYNEQF
TRBD1	TRBJ1-5	TRBV6-5	ASNSGGHQPQH
TRBD1	TRBJ1-1	TRBV10-3	AISPGQGSTEAF
-	TRBJ1-1	TRBV11-2	ASSFLTSTPEAF
TRBD1	TRBJ2-5	TRBV6-6	ASGDSSLSRETQY
-	TRBJ2-1	TRBV30	AWDRESEQF
-	TRBJ1-2	TRBV29-1	SVEGATGYGYT
-	TRBJ2-1	TRBV19	ASTPYEAHEQF
TRBD1	TRBJ1-6	TRBV9	ASSAGQGKNSPLH
-	TRBJ2-1	TRBV19	ASRPSGVPYNEQF
TRBD1	TRBJ2-7	TRBV9	ASSVEGQGGSYEQY
TRBD1	TRBJ1-2	TRBV28	ASSLAPGTGVYGYT
-	TRBJ1-5	TRBV6-5	ASSLQGSYSNQPQH
TRBD2	TRBJ2-1	TRBV4-2	ASSQEDGRMQF
-	TRBJ1-2	TRBV18	ASSPENVQGSAGYT
TRBD1	TRBJ2-5	TRBV9	ASSVATGRMETQY
-	TRBJ2-3	TRBV30	AWSVGSDTQY
TRBD2	TRBJ2-7	TRBV29-1	SVGGTSGRAGEQY
TRBD2	TRBJ2-2	TRBV5-1	ASSPSGAGVSTGELF
TRBD2	TRBJ2-1	TRBV2	ASSGGGSSYNEQF
-	TRBJ1-5	TRBV18	ASSPGDQPQH
-	TRBJ2-7	TRBV4-1	ASSRDTAYEQY
-	TRBJ1-1	TRBV20-1	SATTHTEAF
-	TRBJ2-1	TRBV5-1	ASSLGGESYNEQF
TRBD1	TRBJ1-3	TRBV7-2	ASRTGQGQAIY
-	TRBJ2-3	TRBV27	ASKSTDTQY
-	TRBJ2-7	TRBV7-2	ASSLTGHEQY
-	TRBJ2-7	TRBV14	ASQLTGTKYEQY
-	TRBJ2-2	TRBV30	AWTGFGGDLLANTGELF
TRBD1	TRBJ1-2	TRBV27	ASSLGTVLRGFGGYT
-	TRBJ1-3	TRBV6-4	ASSEDSSSGNTIY
-	TRBJ2-5	TRBV5-1	ASSSPSTAYQETQY
TRBD1	TRBJ2-1	TRBV29-1	SVEWAGGYNEQF
-	TRBJ2-1	TRBV25-1	ASSDAGSYNEQF
TRBD1	TRBJ2-2	TRBV7-6	ASSLEGTGDTGELF
TRBD1	TRBJ2-3	TRBV7-2	ASSSTGTGGADTQY
TRBD2	TRBJ2-7	TRBV5-1	ASSFTSDSYEQY
TRBD2	TRBJ2-7	TRBV27	ASSLLAGGHDEQY
TRBD1	TRBJ2-7	TRBV19	ASSPRQGSSEQY
-	TRBJ1-2	TRBV27	ASSLSVTGNGYT